The 10 T cell receptor beta chains below come from one sample, sequenced in a study of blood T cells in healthy people across ages (dated by TCRdb to the mid-2010s). Receptor libraries were prepared by 5' RACE. Sequencing instrument: Illumina HiSeq 2500. The second PCR ran for about 6 to 11 cycles and used a J-beta primer mix along with a sample-barcoded 5' primer. Using fastp at Q25 and MiXCR, TCRdb reprocessed the public reads and kept productive beta chains. Under each unique CDR3 protein, matching rows form one entry showing the most common genes and DNA. The sample table contains approximately 770,000 distinct CDR3 sequences; only one count was recorded for 58% of them. Together, the top ten hold approximately 20% of the sample. Material for sequencing was blood. Receptors were obtained from a man aged 25 to 45 in good health.

The chain couples TRBV20-1 to TRBJ2-1; D is perhaps TRBD2 (7 bases). The CDR3 runs 16 residues. The ends were cut back, 0 bases at V and 1 base at J, with 13 bases in the middle. CDR1 is DFQATT, CDR2 SNEGSKA, per germline (reference sequence). The CDR3 loop is CSAREAGARSYNEQFF. The CDR3 DNA is TGCAGTGCTAGAGAGGCGGGGGCCAGGTCCTACAATGAGCAGTTCTTC.

This chain links TRBV29-1 with TRBJ2-7, with a possible D match to TRBD1 (5 bases). In germline, CDR1 is SQVTM, CDR2 ANQGSEA. Trimming took 5 bases from V and 0 from J, leaving 11 bases between them. The CDR3 is made up of 13 amino acids. The CDR3 protein is CSVTDTYSYEQYF. CDR3 DNA: TGCAGCGTTACGGACACCTACTCCTACGAGCAGTACTTC.

The CDR3 loop is CASSQEGRGDEQFF. CDR3 DNA sequence: TGCGCCAGCAGCCAAGAGGGGAGGGGGGATGAGCAGTTCTTC. This chain links TRBV4-3 with TRBJ2-1, with D possibly matching TRBD2 (7 bases). The CDR3 runs 14 residues. Germline lookup yields CDR1 LGHNA and CDR2 YSLEER. V lost 0 bases and J 8 bases, leaving 11 bases between the germline ends.

The CDR3 DNA follows: TGTGCCAGCAGTTCCCTAGCGGGGATGGTGGTTACGCAGTATTTT. Translating gives CASSSLAGMVVTQYF. The rearrangement links TRBV12-3 or TRBV12-4 to TRBJ2-3, with 9 bases matching TRBD2. V trimming: 4 bases; J trimming: 8 bases; junction bases outside the gene matches: 10. There are 15 residues in the CDR3.

The count of this clonotype is one. The V gene is TRBV23-1, the J gene TRBJ2-7; a possible D gene is TRBD2 (5 bases). TRBV23-1 belongs to the ORF category, with a function that is uncertain. There are 16 residues in the CDR3. Trimming removed 4 bases from V and 2 bases from J, with 18 bases in between. The CDR3 DNA sequence: TGCGCCAGCAGTCGCGGAGGAAGGATGCCCGCCTACGAGCAGTACTTC. Its translation is CASSRGGRMPAYEQYF.

The genes are TRBV4-1 and TRBJ1-2; perhaps TRBD1 as D (5 bases). The germline CDR1 and CDR2 sequences are MGHRA and YSYEKL. Trimming removed 6 bases from V and 2 bases from J, with 13 bases in between. The CDR3 consists of 14 residues. CDR3 DNA: TGCGCCAGCAGTCTCCACCGGGACAACTATGGCTACACCTTC. This encodes CASSLHRDNYGYTF.

The V call is TRBV20-1, the J call TRBJ1-6, with D possibly being TRBD1 (5 bases). This CDR3 contains 14 residues. V lost 2 bases and J lost 8, with 13 bases in between. Germline CDR1 reads DFQATT; CDR2 reads SNEGSKA (reference sequence). CDR3 residues: CSARSGQGDSPLHF. The DNA for the CDR3 is TGCAGTGCTAGATCTGGGCAGGGCGATTCACCCCTCCACTTT.

This clonotype appeared a single time. J is TRBJ1-2 and V is TRBV6-6; D is perhaps TRBD1 (6 bases). From germline, CDR1 is MNHNY and CDR2 SVGAGI (reference sequence). The CDR3 has 15 residues. V lost 2 bases and J lost 1, with 11 bases in between. The CDR3 reads CASSYTSDSNYGYTF. The CDR3 DNA is TGTGCCAGCAGTTACACTTCGGACAGTAACTATGGCTACACCTTC.

The chain carries TRBV11-2 and TRBJ2-4; a possible D gene is TRBD2 (5 bases). The CDR3 spans 12 residues. Looked up from germline, CDR1 is SGHAT and CDR2 is FQNNGV. V was trimmed by 2 bases and J by 13 bases, leaving 12 bases between them. CDR3 in amino acids: CASSLSVGVQYF. CDR3 coding DNA: TGTGCCAGCAGCTTATCGGTCGGGGTGCAGTACTTC.

This clonotype was counted once. The rearrangement links TRBV5-1 to TRBJ2-1, with 7 bases identical to TRBD2. CDR1 and CDR2 (germline): SGHRS, YFSETQ. CDR3 length: 16 amino acids. Unmatched junction bases numbered 5, after V lost 2 bases and J lost 0 bases. This chain's CDR3 is CASSFARESSYNEQFF. The CDR3 DNA is TGCGCCAGCAGCTTCGCGCGGGAGAGCTCCTACAATGAGCAGTTCTTC.